This T cell receptor (beta chain) originates from a study of T cells after yellow fever vaccination (dated by TCRdb to the late 2010s). Notes on the research overall: Libraries from fractions with low cell numbers were prepared with the SMART-Seq v4 Ultra Low Input RNA kit. To track T-cell clones before and after primary and booster YFV17D yellow fever vaccination, bulk TCR alpha and beta repertoires were sequenced longitudinally. The cohort comprised two healthy male donors, one aged 18 to 29 and one aged 30 to 40 years. Blood samples were taken at several timepoints before and after primary and secondary immunization, and bulk PBMC replicates and cell subsets were isolated.

Explained via the paper, the treatment or condition label denotes: live attenuated yellow fever vaccine strain. At each blood-draw timepoint, two biological replicates of bulk PBMCs were obtained. PBMCs were isolated from peripheral blood using a standard Ficoll-Paque protocol. TriZol was used to extract RNA from bulk PBMCs, from CD4 and CD8 fractions, and from dextramer-positive and dextramer-negative fractions. TCR cDNA was synthesized by 5'RACE template switching, which introduced a universal primer site and unique molecular identifiers. cDNA synthesis was primed from both the TCR alpha and TCR beta constant segments. Library amplification involved two PCR steps, and the second step added sample barcodes and sequencing adapters. Sequencing of the libraries was done on either Illumina HiSeq 2500 (2x100 bp) or NovaSeq (2x150 bp). On the authors' methods: Demultiplexing of reads and collapsing into UMI consensus sequences were performed with MIGEC, and V(D)J alignment was carried out with MiXCR. Vaccine-responding clonotypes were identified with edgeR using replicate PBMC samples, with FDR below 0.01 and a log2 fold change above 5 up to day 15 being required. CD4 or CD8 identity was assigned to each bulk clonotype according to whether the clonotype was present at higher abundance in the sequenced CD4 repertoire or the sequenced CD8 repertoire. TCRdb itself trimmed the public reads at Q25 with fastp, ran MiXCR and retained productive beta chains. Entries that share a CDR3 protein sequence are merged under the most common genes and DNA. The authors' filters were not applied to this entry. For this sample there are 400,000 or so distinct CDR3 sequences; approximately 6% appear just once. The top ten constitute around 16% of the sample.

From the cysteine through the phenylalanine, the CDR3 covers 13 amino acids. Only the CDR3 portion is preserved as DNA: 39 bases, with reading frame beginning at the first base. The germline V gene (reference sequence) supplies CDR1 DFQATT and CDR2 SNEGSKA. Between the V and J ends, shortened by 2 bases and 4 bases respectively, the junction contains 11 bases. Results the study describes overall, beyond this receptor: Because the study included only a couple of donors, the extent to which the findings can be generalized is limited. Most clones expanded after primary vaccination were re-detected after the booster (approximately 96% of CD4 and about nine tenths of CD8), suggesting broad memory maintenance. Computational filtering was required because FACS-sorted repertoires could contain abundant contaminating clonotypes from the bulk population. Compared with the primary T-cell response, the secondary T-cell response was faster but weaker, reaching its peak on day 5 rather than on day 15. A small fraction of clonotypes appeared in both the CD4 and CD8 compartments, likely as a result of convergent recombination.

This clonotype was recorded at least ten times. The clone's antigen remains unknown. Per-base qualities were not stored, and no clone one base away is much larger. Here the chain combines TRBV20-1 and TRBJ2-5; no D gene call is confident. The input for sequencing was PBMCs, taken 5 days after the yellow fever booster vaccination. This clonotype originated in a man under 40 who received the YFV17D yellow fever vaccine. In nucleotide form, the sequence is TGCAGTGCTAGATGGGCTCGGAGAGAGACCCAGTACTTC. Translated, it reads CSARWARRETQYF.